The rows below give T cell receptor beta chains drawn from one sample of a study of cytomegalovirus exposure and HLA in healthy donors. Assay used: immunoSEQ multiplex PCR; TCRdb lists only in-frame clones, some missing. The table shows about 100,000 clones, with approximately 76% occurring only once. Source material: PBMCs. The receptors were sampled from a woman aged 60-70 years in good health and CMV-seropositive. Both conserved end residues are part of each CDR3. The D gene is left open where the match is weak. The size entry is marked missing in some rows and otherwise reads once, few, many or a size class.

DNA: TGTGCCAGGATAGCTGTAGGTCGGGGTGACACTGAAGCTTTCTTT; CDR3: CARIAVGRGDTEAFF; D: NA; V: TRBV5-8; size: NA; J: TRBJ1-1
DNA: TGTGCCAGCAGTTACCCGACAGGACCTAATCAGCCCCAGCATTTT; CDR3: CASSYPTGPNQPQHF; D: NA; V: TRBV6-6; size: NA; J: TRBJ1-5
DNA: TGCGCCAGCAGCTTAGGACAGCCCTCTGGGGCCAACGTCCTGACTTTC; CDR3: CASSLGQPSGANVLTF; D: NA; V: TRBV5-1; size: NA; J: TRBJ2-6
DNA: TGTGCCACGAACAGGGTAACAGATACGCAGTATTTT; CDR3: CATNRVTDTQYF; D: NA; V: TRBV6-5; size: once; J: TRBJ2-3
DNA: TGCAGCGTTGAAGAGGGGGCGAGCACTGAAGCTTTCTTT; CDR3: CSVEEGASTEAFF; D: NA; V: TRBV29-1; size: few; J: TRBJ1-1
DNA: TGTGCCAGCAGCTCGGGGTACACAGATACGCAGTATTTT; CDR3: CASSSGYTDTQYF; D: NA; V: TRBV7-2; size: NA; J: TRBJ2-3
DNA: TGTGCCTGGAGCGGACCCGGGACAGGGGCCCACTACGAGCAGTACTTC; CDR3: CAWSGPGTGAHYEQYF; D: TRBD1; V: TRBV30; size: NA; J: TRBJ2-7
DNA: TGCGCCAGCTGGCCTCGGGGGAGGAGCTCCTACAATGAGCAGTTCTTC; CDR3: CASWPRGRSSYNEQFF; D: NA; V: TRBV5-1; size: NA; J: TRBJ2-1
DNA: TGTGCCAGCGGCGGAAACATGAACACTGAAGCTTTCTTT; CDR3: CASGGNMNTEAFF; D: NA; V: TRBV7-9; size: NA; J: TRBJ1-1
DNA: TGTGCCAGTAGTATCCGCAGACAAGCTGGCGATCAGCCCCAGCATTTT; CDR3: CASSIRRQAGDQPQHF; D: NA; V: TRBV19; size: NA; J: TRBJ1-5
DNA: TGTGCCAGCAGCACGACAGGGGGCGTTAACTATGGCTACACCTTC; CDR3: CASSTTGGVNYGYTF; D: TRBD1; V: TRBV7-9; size: NA; J: TRBJ1-2
DNA: TGTGCCTGGAGTGTTTTCGGGACAGGGCATCAGCCCCAGCATTTT; CDR3: CAWSVFGTGHQPQHF; D: TRBD1; V: TRBV30; size: NA; J: TRBJ1-5
DNA: TGTGCCACCAGCAGAGCCAGGGAGAACACTGAAGCTTTCTTT; CDR3: CATSRARENTEAFF; D: NA; V: TRBV15; size: few; J: TRBJ1-1
DNA: TGTGCCAGCAGTGGAGCCGGGGAGCTGTTTTTT; CDR3: CASSGAGELFF; D: NA; V: TRBV6-6; size: NA; J: TRBJ2-2
DNA: TGTGCCTTCGCACAGAATAGCAATCAGCCCCAGCATTTT; CDR3: CAFAQNSNQPQHF; D: NA; V: TRBV30; size: NA; J: TRBJ1-5
DNA: TGTGCCAGTAGCGGGACTAGGGCGAACGGCTACACCTTC; CDR3: CASSGTRANGYTF; D: NA; V: TRBV19; size: NA; J: TRBJ1-2
DNA: TGTGCCAGCAGCGTAGGCGGAACGTCTGGAAACACCATATATTTT; CDR3: CASSVGGTSGNTIYF; D: NA; V: TRBV9; size: once; J: TRBJ1-3
DNA: TGCGCCAGCGTAAGGGGAGATACGCAGTATTTT; CDR3: CASVRGDTQYF; D: NA; V: TRBV10-2; size: NA; J: TRBJ2-3
DNA: TGTGCCAGCAGTTCCCCGGGACAGGGCTATGGTGAAAAACTGTTTTTT; CDR3: CASSSPGQGYGEKLFF; D: TRBD1; V: TRBV28; size: NA; J: TRBJ1-4
DNA: TGTGCCACCCCGAAAGGGGGTCAGTCAAGCTATGGCTACACCTTC; CDR3: CATPKGGQSSYGYTF; D: NA; V: TRBV2; size: NA; J: TRBJ1-2
DNA: TGCGCCAGCAGGTTTCCACTAGCGGGAGATAACTACAATGAGCAGTTCTTC; CDR3: CASRFPLAGDNYNEQFF; D: TRBD2; V: TRBV5-1; size: NA; J: TRBJ2-1
DNA: TGTGCCTGGATATCTCAGGTGAACACTGAAGCTTTCTTT; CDR3: CAWISQVNTEAFF; D: NA; V: TRBV30; size: NA; J: TRBJ1-1
DNA: TGCGCCAGCAGCCGAACTGGGACAGGGCTAAATGAGCAGTTCTTC; CDR3: CASSRTGTGLNEQFF; D: TRBD1; V: TRBV5-1; size: NA; J: TRBJ2-1
DNA: TGCGCCAGCAGTGAGTCTAGCGACACCGGGGAGCTGTTTTTT; CDR3: CASSESSDTGELFF; D: NA; V: TRBV10-1; size: few; J: TRBJ2-2
DNA: TGTGCCAGCAGTCACGCCAGCAATGAGCAGTTCTTC; CDR3: CASSHASNEQFF; D: NA; V: TRBV6-5; size: few; J: TRBJ2-1
DNA: TGTGCCAGCAGCCCTAGGGGGACTAGCGGAAGGTCGAAAGATACGCAGTATTTT; CDR3: CASSPRGTSGRSKDTQYF; D: TRBD2; V: TRBV5-4; size: once; J: TRBJ2-3
DNA: TGTGCCAGCTCACTGAACGATGTAGTAAACTATGGCTACACCTTC; CDR3: CASSLNDVVNYGYTF; D: NA; V: TRBV18; size: NA; J: TRBJ1-2
DNA: TGTGCCTGGACCGCAGGGGCTGAAGCTTTCTTT; CDR3: CAWTAGAEAFF; D: NA; V: TRBV30; size: few; J: TRBJ1-1
DNA: TGTGCCACCAGCTATACGACAGGGGTGGGCACTGAAGCTTTCTTT; CDR3: CATSYTTGVGTEAFF; D: TRBD1; V: TRBV15; size: NA; J: TRBJ1-1
DNA: TGCGCCAGCAGCCAAGGTCCGGGACAGGCCTACGAGCAGTACTTC; CDR3: CASSQGPGQAYEQYF; D: TRBD1; V: TRBV4-1; size: NA; J: TRBJ2-7
DNA: TGCGCCAGCTCAACGAGCGGGCGGAACACCGGGGAGCTGTTTTTT; CDR3: CASSTSGRNTGELFF; D: NA; V: TRBV4-1; size: few; J: TRBJ2-2
DNA: TGCGCCAGCAGCCAGCCGGGCCCAGAGGGAGAGACCCAGTACTTC; CDR3: CASSQPGPEGETQYF; D: NA; V: TRBV4-1; size: NA; J: TRBJ2-5
DNA: TGTGCCACAGGCTTGGGGAGTAGGGAGCAGTACTTC; CDR3: CATGLGSREQYF; D: NA; V: TRBV10-3; size: once; J: TRBJ2-7
DNA: TGTGCCAGCAGCCCCCTCGCTGGGGCCAACGTCCTGACTTTC; CDR3: CASSPLAGANVLTF; D: NA; V: TRBV11-2; size: NA; J: TRBJ2-6
DNA: TGTGCCAGCAGTCCTACCCATGATCAGCCCCAGCATTTT; CDR3: CASSPTHDQPQHF; D: NA; V: TRBV27; size: NA; J: TRBJ1-5
DNA: TGTGCCAGCAGGACCGGGACTAGCGGACTCAATGAGCAGTTCTTC; CDR3: CASRTGTSGLNEQFF; D: TRBD2; V: TRBV6-1; size: NA; J: TRBJ2-1
DNA: TGCGCCAGCAGCCAAGAACGGGAGACCCAGTACTTC; CDR3: CASSQERETQYF; D: NA; V: TRBV4-1; size: few; J: TRBJ2-5
DNA: TGTGCCAGCAGGGCCCCGGGTGGGGCCAACGTCCTGACTTTC; CDR3: CASRAPGGANVLTF; D: NA; V: TRBV6-5; size: few; J: TRBJ2-6
DNA: TGTGCCAGCAGTTCCCTCTCCGGTAGAGGGAGTGGTGAGACCCAGTACTTC; CDR3: CASSSLSGRGSGETQYF; D: NA; V: TRBV27; size: NA; J: TRBJ2-5
DNA: TGTGCCAGTAGGAGACAGCGCGAGCAGTTCTTC; CDR3: CASRRQREQFF; D: NA; V: TRBV19; size: NA; J: TRBJ2-1
DNA: TGTGCCAGCTCACCGAGAGCGGTCCCTGGGGAGCTGTTTTTT; CDR3: CASSPRAVPGELFF; D: NA; V: TRBV18; size: NA; J: TRBJ2-2
DNA: TGCAGCGCCCTGGACAGGGGCAGGGAGCAGTACTTC; CDR3: CSALDRGREQYF; D: TRBD1; V: TRBV29-1; size: once; J: TRBJ2-7
DNA: TGTGCCAGCAGCCCGAATAGACAGGGAAATCAGCCCCAGCATTTT; CDR3: CASSPNRQGNQPQHF; D: TRBD1; V: TRBV5-8; size: NA; J: TRBJ1-5
DNA: TGCGCCAGCAGGCAAGGGGCTGGTCAGCCCCAGCATTTT; CDR3: CASRQGAGQPQHF; D: NA; V: TRBV4-1; size: few; J: TRBJ1-5
DNA: TGTGCTAGCAGCGAGGGACTAGCGGGAGTAGAGACCCAGTACTTC; CDR3: CASSEGLAGVETQYF; D: TRBD2; V: TRBV7-7; size: few; J: TRBJ2-5
DNA: TGTGCCAGCAGGCGGGACAGCCAAGAGACCCAGTACTTC; CDR3: CASRRDSQETQYF; D: NA; V: TRBV7-9; size: NA; J: TRBJ2-5
DNA: TGTGCCAGCAGCTCCGACAGGGTGGGAGAAGCTTTCTTT; CDR3: CASSSDRVGEAFF; D: TRBD1; V: TRBV11-2; size: few; J: TRBJ1-1
DNA: TGCGCCAGCAGTGAAGGTTGGGGCCAGCCCCAGCATTTT; CDR3: CASSEGWGQPQHF; D: NA; V: TRBV10-1; size: NA; J: TRBJ1-5
DNA: TGTGCCAGCAGCTTGAGCTCCTACAATGAGCAGTTCTTC; CDR3: CASSLSSYNEQFF; D: NA; V: TRBV7-9; size: once; J: TRBJ2-1
DNA: TGCGCCAGCAGCCCGGGGACAGATTTAGCCAAAAACATTCAGTACTTC; CDR3: CASSPGTDLAKNIQYF; D: TRBD1; V: TRBV5-1; size: NA; J: TRBJ2-4
DNA: TGTGCCTCGGGACTGGAAGAGACCCAGTACTTC; CDR3: CASGLEETQYF; D: NA; V: TRBV10-3; size: NA; J: TRBJ2-5
DNA: TGTGCCAGCAGTACCCTGACAGGGGGTCGCGAGCAGTACTTC; CDR3: CASSTLTGGREQYF; D: TRBD1; V: TRBV27; size: once; J: TRBJ2-7